Listed below are T cell receptor beta chains from one sample, sequenced in a study of OX40 agonist ivuxolimab in advanced cancers. Only in-frame clones appear in the TCRdb table, and some are missing; sequencing was by immunoSEQ multiplex PCR. The repertoire holds 70,000 or so clones, with around 83% as singletons. This sample comprised CD4+ or CD8+ T cells sorted from blood, obtained in a trial of the OX40 agonist ivuxolimab. The receptor set was obtained from an adult with an advanced solid tumor such as melanoma, head and neck, liver or kidney cancer. Both conserved end residues are part of each CDR3. Each record gives: D gene, clone size, J gene, V gene, CDR3 DNA, CDR3 protein. A D gene is named only where the DNA matches it firmly. Clone size is not always given. Where it is, it says once, few, many or a class for expanded clones.

>TRBD1|-|TRBJ2-7|TRBV10-3
TGTGCCATCAGCTCGGGACAGGGGGAGGGCTACGAGCAGTACTTC
CAISSGQGEGYEQYF
>-|-|TRBJ2-2|TRBV5-4
TGTGCCAGCAGCTTGGACACCGGGGAGCTGTTTTTT
CASSLDTGELFF
>-|-|TRBJ1-1|TRBV6-5
TGTGCCAGCAGCCCACTACGGGCAGAGAGGGAAGCTTTCTTT
CASSPLRAEREAFF
>-|-|TRBJ1-2|TRBV7-9
TGTGCCAGCAGCCCGCGGGTAAACTATGGCTACACCTTC
CASSPRVNYGYTF
>-|-|TRBJ1-6|TRBV5-1
TGCGCCAGCAGCTCGCAGGGAAGCGCCTATAATTCACCCCTCCACTTT
CASSSQGSAYNSPLHF
>-|-|TRBJ1-1|TRBV21-1
TGTGCCAGCAGCAAACTCCGCGCGGACGGCACGAACACTGAAGCTTTCTTT
CASSKLRADGTNTEAFF
>TRBD1|-|TRBJ2-3|TRBV5-1
TGCGCCAGCAGCCTACAGGGGGCGAACACAGATACGCAGTATTTT
CASSLQGANTDTQYF
>-|-|TRBJ2-3|TRBV11-2
TGTGCCAGCAGCTTGCGGGGATACAGCACAGATACGCAGTATTTT
CASSLRGYSTDTQYF
>TRBD1|-|TRBJ2-7|TRBV19
TGTGCCAGTAGGTGGGGACAGGGATACGAGCAGTACTTC
CASRWGQGYEQYF
>TRBD1|-|TRBJ1-6|TRBV6-1
TGTGCCAGCAGTGCCCTAGGACAGGGTAATTCACCCCTCCACTTT
CASSALGQGNSPLHF
>-|-|TRBJ2-5|TRBV7-2
TGTGCCAGCAGCCCTCGTAAAAGCCAGTACCAAGAGACCCAGTACTTC
CASSPRKSQYQETQYF
>-|-|TRBJ1-2|TRBV20-1
TGCAGTGCCAATCCCGTCTATGGCTACACCTTC
CSANPVYGYTF
>TRBD2|-|TRBJ2-3|TRBV7-2
TGTGCCAGCAGCGCACCGCCGGGGGGGGCTAGGAATACGCAGTATTTT
CASSAPPGGARNTQYF
>-|-|TRBJ1-2|TRBV20-1
TGCAGTGCTAGCCTCGACTATGGCTACACCTTC
CSASLDYGYTF
>-|-|TRBJ2-3|TRBV4-3
TGCGCCAGCAGCCAAGCCCAAGGGGGAGGGGGAGATACGCAGTATTTT
CASSQAQGGGGDTQYF
>-|-|TRBJ2-5|TRBV5-1
TGCGCCAGCATTGGCCAAGAGACCCAGTACTTC
CASIGQETQYF
>-|-|TRBJ2-2|TRBV9
TGTGCCAGCAGCGCCCAGGGCCCCGGGGAGCTGTTTTTT
CASSAQGPGELFF
>TRBD1|-|TRBJ2-7|TRBV13
TGTGCCAGCAGCAGTACGTCAGGGGGCGAAACTCACTACGAGCAGTACTTC
CASSSTSGGETHYEQYF
>-|-|TRBJ1-1|TRBV16
TGTGCCAGCAGCCAATCTGGGGCTCGGGGTAACACTGAAGCTTTCTTT
CASSQSGARGNTEAFF
>-|-|TRBJ2-1|TRBV7-2
TGTGCCAGCACCTCTTTTCAATTTGATGAGCAGTTCTTC
CASTSFQFDEQFF
>-|-|TRBJ1-2|TRBV6-5
TGTGCCAGCAGATGGGCTTATGGCTACACCTTC
CASRWAYGYTF
>-|-|TRBJ2-7|TRBV2
TGTGCCAGCAGTGAAAGGTACGAGCAGTACTTC
CASSERYEQYF
>-|-|TRBJ2-7|TRBV18
TGTGCCAGCTCACCAAGTAGGGTAACAGGTTTCTACGAGCAGTACTTC
CASSPSRVTGFYEQYF
>TRBD1|-|TRBJ1-2|TRBV6-6
TGTGCCAGCAGTCAACTGACAGGGTCGAGCTATGGCTACACCTTC
CASSQLTGSSYGYTF
>TRBD1|-|TRBJ1-2|TRBV18
TGTGCCAGCTCACAAGGGACAGCGGATCCCAATAACTATGGCTACACCTTC
CASSQGTADPNNYGYTF
>-|-|TRBJ1-1|TRBV7-9
TGTGCCAGCAGCCCTCAGGGGAACACTGAAGCTTTCTTT
CASSPQGNTEAFF
>-|-|TRBJ2-1|TRBV9
TGTGCCAGCAGCTTCCTAGATACCCATGAGCAGTTCTTC
CASSFLDTHEQFF
>-|-|TRBJ1-2|TRBV7-8
TGTGCCAGCAGCTTAGCGTCGGGTCCTAACTATGGCTACACCTTC
CASSLASGPNYGYTF
>-|-|TRBJ1-2|TRBV28
TGTGCCAGCAGTTTTGGACCGTCCCCCTACACCTTC
CASSFGPSPYTF
>TRBD2|-|TRBJ2-1|TRBV18
TGTGCCAGCTCACCAGGTAATCGACTAGCCGGGAATGAGCAGTTCTTC
CASSPGNRLAGNEQFF
>-|-|TRBJ2-7|TRBV7-8
TGTGCCAGCGGCACTTGGGGCAGGAGCTACGAGCAGTACTTC
CASGTWGRSYEQYF
>TRBD2|-|TRBJ2-7|TRBV7-3
TGTGCCAGCAGCCCCAAGCGGGGGGGCAGGTACGAGCAGTACTTC
CASSPKRGGRYEQYF
>TRBD1|once|TRBJ2-7|TRBV18
TGTGCCAGCTCACCGAATATAGGGACAGGCAACTACGAGCAGTACTTC
CASSPNIGTGNYEQYF
>TRBD2|-|TRBJ2-1|TRBV10-2
TGCGCCAGCAGTGAGATAGGCGGGGGTCGGAATGAGCAGTTCTTC
CASSEIGGGRNEQFF
>TRBD1|-|TRBJ2-7|TRBV5-1
TGCGCCAGCAGCTTGGCCGGTGGGGACAGGGGGTACGAGCAGTACTTC
CASSLAGGDRGYEQYF
>-|-|TRBJ1-1|TRBV6-6
TGTGCCAGCAGTTACCCAAGTTTGAACACTGAAGCTTTCTTT
CASSYPSLNTEAFF
>-|-|TRBJ2-1|TRBV9
TGTGCCAGCAGCGTAGAATTGGGGGGCGGCGAGCAGTTCTTC
CASSVELGGGEQFF
>-|-|TRBJ2-3|TRBV5-1
TGCGCCAGCAGCTTGGCCCTCAATGCAGATACGCAGTATTTT
CASSLALNADTQYF
>-|-|TRBJ2-7|TRBV11-1
TGTGCCAGCAGCCCTAGACAGACCTACGAGCAGTACTTC
CASSPRQTYEQYF
>-|-|TRBJ1-5|TRBV6-5
TGTGCCAGCAGTTACTCGACGCAGCCCCAGCATTTT
CASSYSTQPQHF
>-|-|TRBJ1-2|TRBV6-5
TGTGCCAGCAGATTACAGCCCGCTGCGGACTATGGCTACACCTTC
CASRLQPAADYGYTF
>-|-|TRBJ2-1|TRBV18
TGTGCCAGCTCACCGGAGTATGAGCAGTTCTTC
CASSPEYEQFF
>TRBD1|few|TRBJ1-1|TRBV7-2
TGTGCCAGCAGCTTTCAGGGGGTGTCCACTGAAGCTTTCTTT
CASSFQGVSTEAFF
>TRBD1|once|TRBJ2-2|TRBV19
TGTGCCAGTAGAGGGACAGGGGGCCAGGCATACACCGGGGAGCTGTTTTTT
CASRGTGGQAYTGELFF
>-|-|TRBJ1-2|TRBV10-3
TGTGCCATCAGTGAGTCTCTGGGGGTATACTATGGCTACACCTTC
CAISESLGVYYGYTF
>TRBD1|-|TRBJ1-6|TRBV7-9
TGTGCCACCAGGGGACAGGGTAATTCACCCCTCCACTTT
CATRGQGNSPLHF
>-|-|TRBJ1-1|TRBV5-8
TGTGCCAGCAGCTGGGGACACGGAGGAAACACTGAAGCTTTCTTT
CASSWGHGGNTEAFF
>-|once|TRBJ1-2|TRBV7-2
TGTGCCAGCAGCTTGAAGGACAGAATTGGCTACACCTTC
CASSLKDRIGYTF
>-|-|TRBJ1-1|TRBV9
TGTGCCAGCAACAGGGATGGATCTGAAGCTTTCTTT
CASNRDGSEAFF
>-|-|TRBJ2-3|TRBV7-6
TGTGCCAGCAGTCCCGACACAGATACGCAGTATTTT
CASSPDTDTQYF
>TRBD2|-|TRBJ2-7|TRBV6-5
TGTGCCAGCACCTTTACGGGGGGCTCCTACGAGCAGTACTTC
CASTFTGGSYEQYF
>-|few|TRBJ1-5|TRBV7-9
TGTGCCAGCAGCTTAGCTGGGGGGCTCCGGCAGCCCCAGCATTTT
CASSLAGGLRQPQHF
>-|-|TRBJ2-1|TRBV19
TGTGCCAGTAGTCCGACAGGTATTTCCTACAATGAGCAGTTCTTC
CASSPTGISYNEQFF
>-|-|TRBJ1-2|TRBV6-5
TGTGCCAGCAAAGGGGGGCTTTACGACTATGGCTACACCTTC
CASKGGLYDYGYTF
>-|few|TRBJ1-2|TRBV5-8
TGTGCCAGCAGCAACTATGGCTACACCTTC
CASSNYGYTF
>-|-|TRBJ1-2|TRBV6-1
TGCGCCAGCAGTGAAGGGCGGGGGCAGAGTTTCTATGGCTACACCTTC
CASSEGRGQSFYGYTF
>-|-|TRBJ2-7|TRBV7-8
TGTGCCAGCAGCTTAGAAGGGTTCGAGGCGGGCGAGCAGTACTTC
CASSLEGFEAGEQYF
>-|-|TRBJ1-2|TRBV4-1
TGCGCCAGCAGCCAAGATTCGGGGGGGCAGACCTACTATGGCTACACCTTC
CASSQDSGGQTYYGYTF
>TRBD1|-|TRBJ2-1|TRBV29-1
TGCAGCGTCCGCAGGGACAGGGCCCGGTACAATGAGCAGTTCTTC
CSVRRDRARYNEQFF